This T cell receptor beta chain was found in a study of blood T cell repertoires in COVID-19. For the study at large: Researchers got acute and convalescent COVID-19 samples from the United States, Italy and Spain.

Original analysis: It was from reference gene primer amplification that nucleated cell counts were estimated. The table came from immunoSEQ multiplex PCR; TCRdb's copy has only in-frame clones and leaves some out. From that table come the V and J calls and clone size; the DNA was used to work out D and trimming. The sample lists around 180,000 clones, roughly 88% seen once, with under 3.5% in the top ten. This receptor was taken from a man aged 55 to 69 with acute or convalescent COVID-19. The sample was peripheral blood.

CDR3: CASSLGFYSTSKSMSDTQYF. CDR3 nucleotides: TGTGCCAGCAGCTTAGGGTTTTATTCGACTAGCAAGAGTATGTCAGATACGCAGTATTTT. The chain carries TRBV7-6 and TRBJ2-3, with TRBD2 matching over 7 bases. This CDR3 has 20 residues. V was pared by 1 base and J by 4 bases, with 20 bases of the junction left unmatched. In germline, CDR1 is SGHVS, CDR2 FNYEAQ.